This T cell receptor beta chain derives from a study of blood T cell repertoires in COVID-19. Overall study: Collection of acute and convalescent COVID-19 samples took place in the United States, Italy and Spain. T cells, B-cell-depleted T cells, or PBMCs provided the cDNA or gDNA that served as material.

Trimming took 3 bases from V and 11 from J; bases not matched to a gene: 2. The germline gives CDR1 MDHEN, CDR2 SYDVKM. This CDR3 comprises 11 residues. Participant age was about 18 to 89 years, and participants resided in around 24 US areas. Participant-reported clinical history was the basis for cohort assignment. Sequencing used immunoSEQ multiplex PCR; TCRdb keeps in-frame clones, though not all of them. This sample has approximately 240,000 clones; around 85% occur once, and the top ten carry 1.3%. This TCR came from a woman in her thirties or forties with acute COVID-19. The V and J genes are TRBV28 and TRBJ1-1; 8 positions agree with TRBD1. The specimen was PBMCs or T cells enriched from blood (not recorded which). The CDR3, as DNA: TGTGCCAGCAGTTTCCGGGACAGGGCTTTCTTT. This codes for CASSFRDRAFF. Full variable domain (remainder filled in from reference TRBV28 and TRBJ1-1): DVKVTQSSRYLVKRTGEKVFLECVQDMDHENMFWYRQDPGLGLRLIYFSYDVKMKEKGDIPEGYSVSREKKERFSLILESASTNQTSMYLCASSFRDRAFFGQGTRLTVV.